This TCR beta chain was observed in a study of vaccination and CD4 T cells after COVID-19. Overall study: Nine convalescent cases were mild and one was severe, and all had been SARS-CoV-2 positive by nasal swab PCR. At a median 72 days (range 14 to 241) after dose two, post-vaccine samples were obtained. Overlapping spike peptides of SARS-CoV-2, HCoV-NL63, HCoV-OC43 and HCoV-229E were used, and cells were stimulated with them.

Researchers used the Oncomine TCR Beta short-read assay to sequence DNA from cultured CD4+ T cells. TCRdb itself ran the PCR reads through MiXCR, one entry per CDR3 protein. The sample carries 20,000 to 25,000 distinct CDR3 sequences, more than 40% recorded once. The table lists this clonotype with a few counts. The antigen is undetermined. CDR1 is SGHTA, CDR2 FQGNSA, per germline. Trimming stripped 5 bases from V and 2 bases from J, with 9 bases between. The CDR3 contains 13 residues. Treatment of the sample: approximately nine-day PBMC culture with coronavirus spike peptide pools or control peptides (ViraFEST assay). After expanding antigen-specific T cells with peptide pools, ViraFEST sequenced their TCRs.

Sequenced sample: CD4+ T cells from blood, cultured in vitro. This TCR was recovered from a human donor who had recovered from COVID-19. The chain employs TRBV7-2 and TRBJ1-1; no clear D. CDR3 coding DNA: TGTGCCAGCAGCACGGAAATAAACACTGAAGCTTTCTTT. Its protein is CASSTEINTEAFF.